The entry that follows covers one TCR beta chain sequence. This CDR3 is also generated by other DNA sequences in the sample. Recent acute infections and vaccinations were absent in the healthy HIV-negative adult donors. CDR1 is MDHEN and CDR2 is SYDVKM in the germline V gene. This CDR3 is 14 amino acids long. V was pared by 6 bases and J by 8 bases, with 9 bases of the junction left unmatched. As processed by the authors: ImmunoSEQ junction-only sequences lacked quality scores, so their filtering differed. The repertoire was sequenced with immunoSEQ multiplex PCR; TCRdb's copy has only in-frame clones and lacks some. The V and J calls and the clone size are those of that table, but D and trimming were determined from the DNA. This sample has 1 million to 1.2 million clones, with roughly 80% found just once. The data belong to a study of shared clonotypes between healthy human individuals.

The sequenced material came from memory CD4+ T cells from PBMCs. The subset here: CD45RA-negative fraction. This clonotype was sampled from a man between 18 and 29 years old in good health. Some clones in this sample may be carry-over from other donors' samples. This chain uses TRBV28 with TRBJ1-4; 7 bases match TRBD1. In DNA, the CDR3 is TGTGCCAGCAGCTCGGACAGGTTGGGCGAAAAACTGTTTTTT. Translating gives CASSSDRLGEKLFF.